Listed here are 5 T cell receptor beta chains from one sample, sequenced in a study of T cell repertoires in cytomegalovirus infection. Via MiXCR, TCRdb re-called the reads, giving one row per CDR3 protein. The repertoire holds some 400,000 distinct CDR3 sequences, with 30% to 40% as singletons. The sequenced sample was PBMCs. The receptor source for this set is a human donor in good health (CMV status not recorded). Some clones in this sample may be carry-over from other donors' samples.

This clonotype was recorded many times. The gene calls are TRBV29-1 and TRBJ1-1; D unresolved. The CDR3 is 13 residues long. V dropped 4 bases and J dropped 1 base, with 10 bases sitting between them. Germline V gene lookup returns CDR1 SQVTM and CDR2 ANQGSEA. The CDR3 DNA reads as TGCAGCGTTGGTTGGGCCGGGAACACTGAAGCTTTCTTT. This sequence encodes CSVGWAGNTEAFF.

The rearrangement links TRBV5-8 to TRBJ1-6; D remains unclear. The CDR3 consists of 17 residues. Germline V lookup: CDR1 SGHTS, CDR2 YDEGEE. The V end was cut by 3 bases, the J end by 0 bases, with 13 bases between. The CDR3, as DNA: TGTGCCAGCAGCTCGGATGGATGGGACTCCTATAATTCACCCCTCCACTTT. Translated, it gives CASSSDGWDSYNSPLHF.

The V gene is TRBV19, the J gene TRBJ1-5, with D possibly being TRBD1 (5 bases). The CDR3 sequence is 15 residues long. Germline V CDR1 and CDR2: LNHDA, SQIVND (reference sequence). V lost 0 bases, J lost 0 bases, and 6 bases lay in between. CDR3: CASSIDGTSNQPQHF. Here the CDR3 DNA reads TGTGCCAGTAGTATAGACGGGACTAGCAATCAGCCCCAGCATTTT.

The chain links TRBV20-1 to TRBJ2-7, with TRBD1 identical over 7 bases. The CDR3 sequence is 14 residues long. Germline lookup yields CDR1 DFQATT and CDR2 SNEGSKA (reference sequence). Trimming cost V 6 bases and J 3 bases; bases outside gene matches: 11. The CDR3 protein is CSAQVNRDSYEQYF. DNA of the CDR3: TGCAGTGCCCAAGTAAACCGGGACAGCTACGAGCAGTACTTC.

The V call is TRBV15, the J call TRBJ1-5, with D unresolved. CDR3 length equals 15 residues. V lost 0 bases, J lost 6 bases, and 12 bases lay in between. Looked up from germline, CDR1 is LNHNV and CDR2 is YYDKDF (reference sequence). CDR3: CATSRDRNIAQPQHF. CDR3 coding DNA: TGTGCCACCAGCAGAGATAGGAATATTGCTCAGCCCCAGCATTTT. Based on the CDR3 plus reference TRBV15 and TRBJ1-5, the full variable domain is DAMVIQNPRYQVTQFGKPVTLSCSQTLNHNVMYWYQQKSSQAPKLLFHYYDKDFNNEADTPDNFQSRRPNTSFCFLDIRSPGLGDTAMYLCATSRDRNIAQPQHFGDGTRLSIL.